A single sample is the source of the 11 T cell receptor beta chains below, sequenced in a study of T cells in Graves' hyperthyroidism and ophthalmopathy. Template material for amplifying TCR beta CDR3 regions consisted of RNA transcripts. The TCR CDR3 first-round RT-PCR relied on the HTBI primer set. One entry per CDR3 protein, called by TCRdb with MiXCR from the multiplex PCR reads. This table has fewer than 650,000 distinct CDR3 sequences, 14% appearing once. The specimen was blood. These receptors all stem from a woman aged 40 to 55 with Graves' hyperthyroidism.

The genes are TRBV6-1 and TRBJ1-1; no firm D call. The CDR3 covers 14 residues. Germline lookup yields CDR1 MNHNS and CDR2 SASEGT. V gave up 10 bases and J gave up 0 bases, with 15 bases separating them. This CDR3 is CATNPDLLNTEAFF. The CDR3 bases are TGTGCCACCAACCCGGACCTCTTGAACACTGAAGCTTTCTTT.

In this sample, this clonotype turned up many times. V usage is TRBV7-8 and J usage is TRBJ2-2; TRBD1 is a possible D gene (6 bases). This CDR3 spans 16 amino acids. The V gene lost 1 base and the J gene lost 1 base, with 10 bases spanning the gap. Germline V lookup: CDR1 SGHVS, CDR2 FQNEAQ. The CDR3 region has the DNA TGTGCCAGCAGCTTAGGGCAGGGGATGAACACCGGGGAGCTGTTTTTT. It yields the protein CASSLGQGMNTGELFF.

This clonotype was recorded at least ten times. The chain is built from TRBV20-1 and TRBJ2-7; D is possibly TRBD2 (6 bases). CDR1 is DFQATT and CDR2 is SNEGSKA in the germline V gene (reference sequence). The CDR3 length is 15 residues. V lost 0 bases to trimming and J lost 0 bases, with 12 bases between them. Here the CDR3 reads CSARDIADVSYEQYF. The DNA for the CDR3 is TGCAGTGCTAGAGACATAGCGGACGTCTCCTACGAGCAGTACTTC.

This clonotype appeared many times. The J gene is TRBJ2-7, the V gene TRBV7-9; D is unclear. V lost 7 bases, J lost 2 bases, and 15 bases lay in between. CDR1 and CDR2 (germline): SEHNR, FQNEAQ (reference sequence). The CDR3 totals 14 residues. The CDR3 DNA reads TGTGCCAGCAACCAATACGACTCTCCCTACGAGCAGTACTTC. Its translation is CASNQYDSPYEQYF.

This clonotype has more than one count but fewer than ten. This chain links TRBV6-1 with TRBJ2-2; 11 bases map to TRBD2. The CDR3 sequence is 16 residues long. Germline lookup yields CDR1 MNHNS and CDR2 SASEGT. J gave up 7 bases and V 5 bases, and 9 bases lay outside the gene matches. This chain's CDR3 is CASSPRLAGTDGELFF. The CDR3 region has the DNA TGTGCCAGCAGTCCTAGACTAGCGGGAACAGACGGGGAGCTGTTTTTT.

This clonotype came up many times. V is TRBV6-1 and J is TRBJ1-2, with D possibly matching TRBD1 (5 bases). The V end was cut by 4 bases, the J end by 5 bases, with 17 bases between. Germline V gene lookup returns CDR1 MNHNS and CDR2 SASEGT. This CDR3 has 15 residues. The CDR3 protein is CASSAIPGLQYGYTF. The CDR3 DNA reads as TGTGCCAGCAGTGCAATACCGGGACTTCAGTATGGCTACACCTTC.

The genes are TRBV19 and TRBJ1-3, with 7 bases aligning to TRBD1. The CDR3 totals 16 residues. V trimming: 4 bases; J trimming: 0 bases; junction bases outside the gene matches: 6. Germline values: CDR1 LNHDA, CDR2 SQIVND (reference sequence). The CDR3 DNA follows: TGTGCCAGTAGTACGGGACAGATCTTCTCTGGAAACACCATATATTTT. Protein: CASSTGQIFSGNTIYF.

This clonotype was seen a few times. CDR3: CASSIFGSSEQYF. The CDR3 region has the DNA TGTGCCAGTAGTATCTTTGGGTCGAGCGAGCAGTACTTC. The V call is TRBV19, the J call TRBJ2-7; D ambiguous. This CDR3 has 13 amino acids. Germline V gives CDR1 LNHDA, CDR2 SQIVND (reference sequence). V was shortened by 3 bases and J by 6 bases, with 12 bases between the two germline ends.

This clonotype was picked up many times. CDR3: CASSWDSHQPQHF. Here the CDR3 DNA reads TGTGCCAGCAGCTGGGACAGCCATCAGCCCCAGCATTTT. The chain recombines TRBV11-2 with TRBJ1-5; 7 bases are shared with TRBD1. V was pared by 4 bases and J by 5 bases, with 2 bases of the junction left unmatched. Germline CDR1 reads SGHAT; CDR2 reads FQNNGV. The CDR3 totals 13 residues.

This clonotype has ten or more counts. V gene TRBV28 combines with J gene TRBJ2-3, with D perhaps matching TRBD1 (5 bases). Trimming pared 4 bases from V and 5 bases from J, leaving 10 bases between. The CDR3 is 13 amino acids. Germline-derived CDR1 and CDR2 are MDHEN and SYDVKM. CDR3 in DNA: TGTGCCAGCAGTTGGCAGGGTGGAGATACGCAGTATTTT. This codes for CASSWQGGDTQYF.

This clonotype was recorded many times. The chain uses TRBV19 and TRBJ1-1; D is unclear. Trimming cost V 7 bases and J 10 bases, with 16 bases left between them. Per germline, CDR1 LNHDA and CDR2 SQIVND (reference sequence). The CDR3 is made up of 12 amino acids. This chain's CDR3 is CASTDRGLGAFF. For the CDR3, the DNA is TGTGCCAGTACCGATCGAGGGTTAGGAGCTTTCTTT. The whole variable domain, filled in from reference TRBV19 and TRBJ1-1, reads DGGITQSPKYLFRKEGQNVTLSCEQNLNHDAMYWYRQDPGQGLRLIYYSQIVNDFQKGDIAEGYSVSREKKESFPLTVTSAQKNPTAFYLCASTDRGLGAFFGQGTRLTVV.